These T cell receptor beta chains were read from a single sample in a study. MiXCR, applied by TCRdb to the 5' RACE reads, yields one record per CDR3 protein. The top ten hold approximately 2.3% of the sample, which has roughly 54,000 distinct CDR3 sequences, under 20% seen once. Sequencing was done on a sample of naive CD4+ T cells sorted from blood. All receptors come from a female donor with breast cancer. Each CDR3 is given with its conserved first and last residue. Fields, in order: D gene, V gene, clone size, J gene, CDR3 DNA, CDR3 protein. A D gene is named only where the DNA matches it firmly. Clone size is shown for a subset of rows, as once, few, many or a class of expanded clone.

>-|TRBV5-1|-|TRBJ1-1
TGCGCCAGCAGCTACGACAGCCGACACACTGAAGCTTTCTTT
CASSYDSRHTEAFF
>-|TRBV4-2|few|TRBJ2-1
TGTGCCAGCAGCCAAGTAGGATCGGCGGGCAACCAACCCGAGCAGTTCTTC
CASSQVGSAGNQPEQFF
>TRBD2|TRBV5-1|few|TRBJ2-7
TGCGCCAGCAGCTTGTGGACTAGCGTTTACGAGCAGTACTTC
CASSLWTSVYEQYF
>-|TRBV7-2|few|TRBJ2-6
TGTGCCAGCAGCTTCAATGAGGTCAGCTCTGGGGCCAACGTCCTGACTTTC
CASSFNEVSSGANVLTF
>TRBD2|TRBV6-5|-|TRBJ2-5
TGTGCCAGCAGTAAACTGACTAGCGGTTTATTGACCCAGTACTTC
CASSKLTSGLLTQYF
>TRBD2|TRBV5-1|-|TRBJ2-3
TGCGCCAGCAGCTTGTACGACGCGGGAGCAGATACGCAGTATTTT
CASSLYDAGADTQYF
>-|TRBV9|-|TRBJ1-6
TGTGCCAGCAGCGTAGTTATGTTTCGTCCACGCTCCTATAATTCACCCCTCCACTTT
CASSVVMFRPRSYNSPLHF
>-|TRBV6-2/TRBV6-3|-|TRBJ2-7
TGTGCCAGCGTTGGGTGGGCCCTCTCCTACGAGCAGTACTTC
CASVGWALSYEQYF
>-|TRBV7-2|many|TRBJ1-1
TGTGCCAGCAGCTTATTCGACGGGAAAGCTTTCTTT
CASSLFDGKAFF
>-|TRBV6-5|many|TRBJ1-1
TGTGCCAGCATCGTAGGGACTGAAGCTTTCTTT
CASIVGTEAFF
>-|TRBV28|-|TRBJ1-1
TGTGCCAGCAGTGTCCCCTGGGAGGCTGAAGCTTTCTTT
CASSVPWEAEAFF
>-|TRBV5-1|many|TRBJ2-1
TGCGCCAGCAGCCTCCTCCAAGGCCTTGAGCAGTTCTTC
CASSLLQGLEQFF
>-|TRBV7-3|many|TRBJ2-1
TGTGCCAGCAGCTTAACTAAGGGAGCTATGGATGAGCAGTTCTTC
CASSLTKGAMDEQFF
>TRBD2|TRBV5-1|-|TRBJ2-7
TGCGCCAGCAGCCCGTCTAGCGGGACCTACGAGCAGTACTTC
CASSPSSGTYEQYF
>-|TRBV6-2/TRBV6-3|many|TRBJ1-5
TGTGCCAGCACCGGGGGACTTTGGCAGCCCCAGCATTTT
CASTGGLWQPQHF
>-|TRBV20-1|-|TRBJ2-5
TGCAGTGCTAGAATCAGATCGGGCGGAGGGAGTAAAGAGACCCAGTACTTC
CSARIRSGGGSKETQYF
>-|TRBV5-1|few|TRBJ2-1
TGCGCCAGCAACCTGGGATTCGTCAGCTATGAGCAGTTCTTC
CASNLGFVSYEQFF
>-|TRBV20-1|many|TRBJ1-5
TGCAGTGCCCGCAGGGCGGGAGGGCTGAATCAGCCCCAGCATTTT
CSARRAGGLNQPQHF
>-|TRBV12-3/TRBV12-4|-|TRBJ1-1
TGTGCCAGCAGTCTTACAGGGTCCACTGAAGCTTTCTTT
CASSLTGSTEAFF
>-|TRBV20-1|-|TRBJ1-2
TGCAGTGCTGGATCGGAGGTCAGAAAGGACGGCTACACCTTC
CSAGSEVRKDGYTF
>TRBD2|TRBV24-1|few|TRBJ2-3
TGTGCCACCAGCGAGCCGGGAGGATCGGGGACAGATACGCAGTATTTT
CATSEPGGSGTDTQYF
>TRBD2|TRBV3-1|-|TRBJ2-5
TGTGCCAGCAGCCGGACTAGCAGACAAGAGACCCAGTACTTC
CASSRTSRQETQYF
>TRBD2|TRBV7-2|-|TRBJ2-2
TGTGCCAGCAGCAAAGGAGCGGGAGTGGCCGGGGAGCTGTTTTTT
CASSKGAGVAGELFF
>TRBD1|TRBV7-9|-|TRBJ1-4
TGTGCCAGCAGCTTAGCAGGGGGCGAAAAACTGTTTTTT
CASSLAGGEKLFF
>TRBD1|TRBV5-4|few|TRBJ2-5
TGTGCCAGCAGCCCCGGGACAGGCCGAACCGGGGAGACCCAGTACTTC
CASSPGTGRTGETQYF
>TRBD2|TRBV12-3/TRBV12-4|few|TRBJ2-1
TGTGCCAGCAGTCCTGCCGTCCTAGCGGGGGGATACAATGAGCAGTTCTTC
CASSPAVLAGGYNEQFF
>TRBD1|TRBV29-1|many|TRBJ2-2
TGCAGCGCTAGCCCGGGACAGCACACCGGGGAGCTGTTTTTT
CSASPGQHTGELFF
>-|TRBV28|many|TRBJ2-7
TGTGCCAGCAGTCCCCCGGGACCGGAATACGAGCAGTACTTC
CASSPPGPEYEQYF
>TRBD1|TRBV6-6|-|TRBJ1-5
TGTGCCAACAGTCGAGTAGGGGGCGCCGATCAGCCCCAGCATTTT
CANSRVGGADQPQHF
>TRBD2|TRBV11-2|many|TRBJ2-3
TGTGCCAGCAGCCTGACTAGCGGGAAGACAGATACGCAGTATTTT
CASSLTSGKTDTQYF
>-|TRBV28|few|TRBJ1-1
TGTGCCAGCAGTTTAGACGGGGGCGTGAACACTGAAGCTTTCTTT
CASSLDGGVNTEAFF
>-|TRBV29-1|-|TRBJ2-7
TGCAGCGTCAAAGTACACCTAAGGAGAGTAGAAGGTAGCGAGCAGTACTTC
CSVKVHLRRVEGSEQYF
>-|TRBV5-1|many|TRBJ2-1
TGCGCCAGCAGCTTGCGGGATTACACCTACAATGAGCAGTTCTTC
CASSLRDYTYNEQFF
>TRBD2|TRBV7-2|-|TRBJ2-3
TGTGCCAGCAGCTTTCGGGAGGGCCGAAAGGATACGCAGTATTTT
CASSFREGRKDTQYF
>-|TRBV2|few|TRBJ1-2
TGTGCCAGCAGTGGTAGGCAGCTAGTGGTGGATGGCTACACCTTC
CASSGRQLVVDGYTF
>-|TRBV6-5|-|TRBJ1-1
TGTGCCAGCACCCAGAAGCCCACAGGGATCACTGAAGCTTTCTTT
CASTQKPTGITEAFF
>-|TRBV20-1|many|TRBJ1-5
TGCAGTGCTAGGGGCCTCAGCAATCAGCCCCAGCATTTT
CSARGLSNQPQHF
>-|TRBV25-1|-|TRBJ1-4
TGTGCCAGCAGCAAACAGGGAGGGCCTAATGAAAAACTGTTTTTT
CASSKQGGPNEKLFF
>TRBD1|TRBV12-3/TRBV12-4|-|TRBJ1-1
TGTGCCAGCAGTCCATGGACAGGGGAAACTGAAGCTTTCTTT
CASSPWTGETEAFF
>-|TRBV5-1|few|TRBJ2-3
TGCGCCAGCGGTTCCCTTGGAGTCACCGCAGATACGCAGTATTTT
CASGSLGVTADTQYF
>TRBD2|TRBV5-1|few|TRBJ2-1
TGCGCCAGCAGCTTGGCAGTAGCGGGAGGGCCTTACAATGAGCAGTTCTTC
CASSLAVAGGPYNEQFF
>-|TRBV4-1|few|TRBJ2-1
TGCGCCAGCAGCTCCGGAGGTGCGCGAGGGCAAAATGAGCAGTTCTTC
CASSSGGARGQNEQFF
>TRBD2|TRBV7-9|-|TRBJ2-5
TGTGCCAGCAGCCGCCCCAGCGGGAGGGAGACCCAGTACTTC
CASSRPSGRETQYF
>-|TRBV6-5|few|TRBJ1-2
TGTGCCAGCAGTCCCTCCCCAGGCTTGGGGGGCTACACCTTC
CASSPSPGLGGYTF
>-|TRBV6-5|many|TRBJ1-1
TGTGCCAGCAGTTGGGGGGGGACTGAAGCTTTCTTT
CASSWGGTEAFF
>TRBD1|TRBV28|-|TRBJ2-1
TGTGCCAGCAGTTCCTATTTCCGGGACAGGGGGCGGGATGAGCAGTTCTTC
CASSSYFRDRGRDEQFF
>-|TRBV3-1|few|TRBJ2-2
TGTGCCAGCAGCCAATATAGAAGGCGGGATGGCACCGGGGAGCTGTTTTTT
CASSQYRRRDGTGELFF
>TRBD2|TRBV10-3|-|TRBJ2-1
TGTGCCATCAGTGCGCAAGCGGGGGGCGGTAATGAGCAGTTCTTC
CAISAQAGGGNEQFF
>TRBD1|TRBV5-1|few|TRBJ2-7
TGCGCCAGCAGCTTGGGCCCCGGACAGGGTAGCGAGCAGTACTTC
CASSLGPGQGSEQYF
>TRBD2|TRBV20-1|-|TRBJ2-5
TGCAGTGCTCCCGCTAGCGGAGACCCCCAAGAGACCCAGTACTTC
CSAPASGDPQETQYF
>TRBD2|TRBV11-2|-|TRBJ2-3
TGTGCCAGCAGCATAACCGGGACTAGCCTCACAGATACGCAGTATTTT
CASSITGTSLTDTQYF
>TRBD2|TRBV24-1|few|TRBJ2-3
TGTGCCACCAGTGACTCCAAGGGACTACCTAATACGCAGTATTTT
CATSDSKGLPNTQYF
>TRBD2|TRBV5-1|-|TRBJ2-5
TGCGCCGGCATGGCGGGAGGAACCCAAGAGACCCAGTACTTC
CAGMAGGTQETQYF
>-|TRBV18|-|TRBJ2-7
TGTGCCAGCTCAGTGGGGAATTTGAAGCTTAGCGAGCAGTACTTC
CASSVGNLKLSEQYF
>-|TRBV5-1|few|TRBJ1-2
TGCGCCAGCAGCTTGGCCCCCTCGGCAGGGCACTATGGCTACACCTTC
CASSLAPSAGHYGYTF